This T cell receptor beta chain was sequenced in a study of blood T cell repertoires in COVID-19. This clone turned up a few times. Measured with immunoSEQ multiplex PCR; TCRdb has only the in-frame clones, and not every one. The sample includes 300,000 to 450,000 clones, approximately 90% seen only once; the top ten take 1.2%. Germline V gene sequence: CDR1 GTSNPN, CDR2 SVGIG (reference sequence). The CDR3 has 13 amino acids. V dropped 5 bases and J dropped 0 bases, with 8 bases sitting between them. Participant-reported clinical history was the basis for cohort assignment. V is TRBV30 and J is TRBJ1-3; D is undetermined. This clonotype was obtained from a woman between 18 and 30 years old who had recovered from COVID-19. The sample comprised PBMCs or T cells enriched from blood (not recorded which). For the CDR3, the DNA is TGTGCCTGGCGACGGGACTCTGGAAACACCATATATTTT. Amino acid sequence: CAWRRDSGNTIYF.